These T cell receptor beta chains were read from a single sample in a study of shared clonotypes between healthy human individuals. Some clones are missing from TCRdb's copy, which holds only in-frame ones; the method was immunoSEQ multiplex PCR. The table records a few million clones, approximately 92% of them present only once. Sequenced: naive CD4+ T cells sorted from blood. These receptors all stem from a man aged 18 to 30 in good health. Each CDR3 is given without its conserved first and last residue. Size tells how often a clone was seen (once, few, many) or the class of an expanded clone, and some rows leave it out.

>-|TRBJ1-4|9|TRBV28
ASSLQGGLF
>-|TRBJ2-2|11|TRBV19
ASSIGRAGELF
>few|TRBJ1-1|12|TRBV7-9
ASSLQGWSTEAF
>-|TRBJ1-6|14|TRBV5-1
ASSPEGGLSNSPLH
>-|TRBJ2-3|14|TRBV19
ASSPGGGPSTDTQY
>-|TRBJ1-2|13|TRBV6-1
ASSDPGQGDYGYT
>once|TRBJ2-7|9|TRBV20-1
SASGPESQY
>once|TRBJ1-4|13|TRBV6-1
ASSQTETLSRKLF
>-|TRBJ2-5|8|TRBV6-1
ASSPGTWN
>-|TRBJ2-6|15|TRBV18
ASSPGYIVSGANVLT